This T cell receptor beta chain was identified during a study of blood T cell repertoires in COVID-19. This clone was seen more than once but under ten times. Repertoires were generated with immunoSEQ multiplex PCR, while TCRdb's copy carries only in-frame clones and drops some. The sample lists 290,000 or so clones, 70% to 90% occurring once. This CDR3 is built from 12 residues. Trimming took off 8 bases at V and 6 bases at J, with 16 bases between the two ends. In germline, CDR1 is GTSNPN, CDR2 SVGIG (reference sequence). The chain carries TRBV30 and TRBJ1-1, with D possibly TRBD1 on 5 matching bases. The sequenced sample consisted of peripheral blood. The receptor's source is a man between 50 and 59 years old with active or convalescent COVID-19. CDR3 coding DNA: TGTGCCGGGATGGCGGGGCCCGCTGAAGCTTTCTTT. Translation: CAGMAGPAEAFF. Looking up the rest from reference TRBV30 and TRBJ1-1 gives the full variable domain: SQTIHQWPATLVQPVGSPLSLECTVEGTSNPNLYWYRQAAGRGLQLLFYSVGIGQISSEVPQNLSASRPQDRQFILSSKKLLLSDSGFYLCAGMAGPAEAFFGQGTRLTVV.